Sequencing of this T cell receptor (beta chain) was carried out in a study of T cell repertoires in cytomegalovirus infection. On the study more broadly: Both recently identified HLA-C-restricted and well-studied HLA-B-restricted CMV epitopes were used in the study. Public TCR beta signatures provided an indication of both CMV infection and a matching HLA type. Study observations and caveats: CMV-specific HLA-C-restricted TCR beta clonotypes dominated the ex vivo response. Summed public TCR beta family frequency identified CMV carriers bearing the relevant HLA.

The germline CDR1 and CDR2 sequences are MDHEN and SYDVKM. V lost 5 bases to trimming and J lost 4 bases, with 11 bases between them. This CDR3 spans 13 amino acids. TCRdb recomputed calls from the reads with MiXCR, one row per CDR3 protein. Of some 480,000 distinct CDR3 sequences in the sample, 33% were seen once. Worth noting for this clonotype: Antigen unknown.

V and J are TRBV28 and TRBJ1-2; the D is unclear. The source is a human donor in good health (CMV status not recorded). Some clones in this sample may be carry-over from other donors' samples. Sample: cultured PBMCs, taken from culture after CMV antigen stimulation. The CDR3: CASSGEAGYGYTF. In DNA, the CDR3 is TGTGCCAGCAGTGGGGAGGCAGGCTATGGCTACACCTTC.